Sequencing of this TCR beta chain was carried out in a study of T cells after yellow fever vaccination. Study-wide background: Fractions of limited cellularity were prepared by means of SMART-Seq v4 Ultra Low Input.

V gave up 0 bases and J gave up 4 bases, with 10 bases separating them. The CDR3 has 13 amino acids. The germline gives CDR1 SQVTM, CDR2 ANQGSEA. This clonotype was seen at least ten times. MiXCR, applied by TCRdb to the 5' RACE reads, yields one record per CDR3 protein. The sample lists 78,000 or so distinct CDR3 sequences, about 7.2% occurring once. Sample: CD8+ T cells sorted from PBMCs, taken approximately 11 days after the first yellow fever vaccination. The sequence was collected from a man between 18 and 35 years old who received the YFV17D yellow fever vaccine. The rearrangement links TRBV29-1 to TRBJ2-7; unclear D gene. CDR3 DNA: TGCAGCGTTGAAGATTCGGCGCATTACGAGCAGTACTTC. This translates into CSVEDSAHYEQYF.